The T cell receptor beta chain under discussion was sequenced for a study of shared clonotypes between healthy human individuals. Selected positively for CCR7 and CD45RO-negative, naive CD8 cells excluded terminally differentiated effector memory CD45RA+ cells. The study drew its donors from healthy HIV-negative adults without recent acute infections or vaccinations. Points on this clone: The antigen remains unidentified.

Only in-frame clones appear in the TCRdb table, and some are missing; sequencing was by immunoSEQ multiplex PCR. This repertoire shows 660,000 or so clones, 95% to 96% found once; its top ten account for approximately 0.1%. Trimming cost V 4 bases and J 7 bases, with 17 bases left between them. Germline assignment: CDR1 SGHTS and CDR2 YDEGEE. CDR3 size: 14 residues. General observations from the study: Among a few donors, approximately 5% of naive CD4 clonotypes were found in common. Memory subsets had estimated richness that was generally smaller than that of naive subsets.

The rearrangement joins TRBV5-8 to TRBJ2-5; D is ambiguous. The clonotype originates from a woman in her 30s in good health. Material: naive CD8+ T cells sorted from blood. CDR3 in DNA: TGTGCCAGCAGCCAAGACGCGCCGGGTGGGACCCAGTACTTC. Its translation: CASSQDAPGGTQYF.